This T cell receptor beta chain emerged from a study of identical twins. TCRdb called the 5' RACE reads again in MiXCR, with one record for every CDR3 protein. In the table there are about 280,000 distinct CDR3 sequences, under 9.5% of which are singletons. This clonotype was observed many times. This CDR3 is 13 amino acids long. Germline V lookup: CDR1 MDHEN, CDR2 SYDVKM. Trimming cost V 10 bases and J 4 bases, with 16 bases left between them. A further study also used this sample, focusing on yellow fever vaccine responses in identical twins.

The sequencing sample was made of memory (CD45RO+) T cells sorted from blood. This receptor was obtained from a woman aged 18-30 years in good health. The genes are TRBV28 and TRBJ1-2, with D unresolved. CDR3 sequence (DNA): TGTGCCATCGAAACGGGCACCGCCTATGGCTACACCTTC. Translated, it gives CAIETGTAYGYTF.